The 18 T cell receptor beta chains reported below all come from one sample, sequenced in a study of blood T cell repertoires in COVID-19. Assay: immunoSEQ multiplex PCR; the TCRdb copy retains only in-frame clones and omits some. The table records hundreds of thousands of clones, approximately 83% of them present only once. Material for sequencing was PBMCs or T cells enriched from blood (not recorded which). Receptors were obtained from a woman aged 45-65 years who had been exposed to COVID-19.

The chain has TRBV7-2 and TRBJ2-3, with D perhaps matching TRBD1 (5 bases). V was trimmed by 5 bases and J by 10 bases, leaving 16 bases between them. The CDR3 runs 13 residues. The germline V gene encodes CDR1 SGHTA and CDR2 FQGNSA. CDR3 amino acids: CASSGRGAGSQYF. The CDR3 coding sequence is TGTGCCAGCAGCGGCCGTGGGGCAGGATCGCAGTATTTT. Drawing the rest from reference TRBV7-2 and TRBJ2-3, the complete variable domain is GAGVSQSPSNKVTEKGKDVELRCDPISGHTALYWYRQSLGQGLEFLIYFQGNSAPDKSGLPSDRFSAERTGGSVSTLTIQRTQQEDSAVYLCASSGRGAGSQYFGPGTRLTVL.

V and J are TRBV29-1 and TRBJ1-2; D is possibly TRBD1 (5 bases). CDR1 is SQVTM and CDR2 is ANQGSEA in the germline V gene. This CDR3 is 13 amino acids long. Trimming cost V 6 bases and J 2 bases, with 13 bases left between them. The CDR3 is CSVGGEVNYGYTF. CDR3 DNA: TGCAGCGTGGGAGGGGAAGTAAACTATGGCTACACCTTC.

The V and J genes are TRBV4-3 and TRBJ2-3, with 13 bases fitting TRBD2. CDR1 LGHNA and CDR2 YSLEER come from the germline V gene. The length of the CDR3 is 17 residues. Trimming took 0 bases from V and 1 from J; bases not matched to a gene: 1. The CDR3 spells CASSQDGTSGGTDTQYF. The CDR3 DNA reads TGCGCCAGCAGCCAAGATGGGACTAGCGGGGGCACAGATACGCAGTATTTT.

The genes are TRBV27 and TRBJ1-2; D ambiguous. Germline V gene lookup returns CDR1 MNHEY and CDR2 SMNVEV (reference sequence). Trimming removed 3 bases from V and 4 bases from J, with 15 bases in between. The CDR3 has 15 residues. The CDR3, as DNA: TGTGCCAGCAGTTTGAAGTGGCAGACATCCTATGGCTACACCTTC. Protein product: CASSLKWQTSYGYTF.

The chain links TRBV29-1 to TRBJ1-1; 9 bases line up with TRBD1. The CDR3 consists of 13 residues. The ends lost 8 bases at V and 4 bases at J; junction bases unmatched: 8. Germline CDR1 SQVTM, CDR2 ANQGSEA. The DNA for the CDR3 is TGCAGCATAACAGGGGGCTACCCCACTGAAGCTTTCTTT. Encoded protein: CSITGGYPTEAFF.

This chain connects TRBV4-1 to TRBJ2-7, with a tentative D call TRBD1 (6 bases). Trimming stripped 0 bases from V and 2 bases from J, with 14 bases between. This CDR3 region has 16 residues. Germline V gene data show CDR1 as MGHRA and CDR2 as YSYEKL. CDR3 coding DNA: TGCGCCAGCAGCCAAGAAGCCTCCCACAGGGCCTACGAGCAGTACTTC. Protein product: CASSQEASHRAYEQYF.

The chain links TRBV19 to TRBJ1-5; D is possibly TRBD1 (5 bases). This CDR3 region has 13 residues. V gave up 5 bases and J gave up 7 bases, with 12 bases separating them. Germline loops: CDR1 LNHDA, CDR2 SQIVND (reference sequence). The CDR3 sequence is CASSGGVIQPQHF. In DNA, the CDR3 is TGTGCCAGTAGTGGGGGGGTGATACAGCCCCAGCATTTT.

CDR3 amino acids: CASSQGSGGTTEAFF. CDR3 sequence (DNA): TGTGCCAGCAGCCAAGGGAGCGGGGGAACTACTGAAGCTTTCTTT. The chain employs TRBV4-2 and TRBJ1-1, with D possibly TRBD1 on 5 matching bases. CDR1 and CDR2 (germline): LGHNA, YNFKEQ. Between the trimmed V and J ends, which lost 1 base and 5 bases, there was a span of 14 bases. This CDR3 is built from 15 residues.

This clone came up once. CDR3 DNA sequence: TGTGCCAGCAGTTACCGGGCAGGGGTCGATGAAAAACTGTTTTTT. Translation gives CASSYRAGVDEKLFF. The rearrangement joins TRBV6-2 or TRBV6-3 to TRBJ1-4; TRBD1 is a possible D gene (6 bases). V lost 2 bases, J lost 6 bases, and 13 bases lay in between. From germline, CDR1 is MNHEY and CDR2 SVGEGT. This CDR3 contains 15 residues.

J is TRBJ1-4 and V is TRBV24-1, with a weak D call TRBD1 (5 bases). The CDR3 is made up of 13 amino acids. Trimming took off 4 bases at V and 7 bases at J, with 9 bases between the two ends. Per germline, CDR1 KGHDR and CDR2 SFDVKD. The CDR3 DNA reads TGTGCCACCAGTGACTACGACAGTGAAAAACTGTTTTTT. This gives the protein CATSDYDSEKLFF.

This chain links TRBV10-3 with TRBJ1-2; 8 bases agree with TRBD1. The V gene end was trimmed by 10 bases and the J gene end by 8 bases; junction bases not matched to a gene: 15. The CDR3 spans 14 residues. Germline V gene data show CDR1 as ENHRY and CDR2 as SYGVKD. DNA of the CDR3: TGTGCCACCAGACAGGGGAGTAGTTTGGGGGGCTACACCTTC. Translation gives CATRQGSSLGGYTF.

The chain is built from TRBV6-2 or TRBV6-3 and TRBJ1-2; 8 positions agree with TRBD1. The junction had 7 bases not matched to a gene; V was cut back by 0 bases and J by 7 bases. Germline values: CDR1 MNHEY, CDR2 SVGEGT. The CDR3 contains 15 residues. As DNA, the CDR3 is TGTGCCAGCAGTTACTCGTCTGGGCAGGGGGCTGGCTACACCTTC. Amino acids: CASSYSSGQGAGYTF.

J is TRBJ1-1 and V is TRBV19; tentative D call: TRBD1 (6 bases). The CDR3 is made up of 13 amino acids. Deletions cut 5 bases from V and 3 bases from J, with 10 bases between. From germline, CDR1 is LNHDA and CDR2 SQIVND (reference sequence). The CDR3 region is CASSPRGDTEAFF. CDR3 coding DNA: TGTGCCAGTAGTCCCAGGGGCGACACTGAAGCTTTCTTT.

V is TRBV6-6 and J is TRBJ2-3; TRBD2 matches at 12 bases. Germline V gene data show CDR1 as MNHNY and CDR2 as SVGAGI (reference sequence). Losses at the gene ends were 5 bases for V and 5 bases for J; bases not matched to a gene: 11. The CDR3 sequence is 17 residues long. CDR3 loop: CASSRSSGGAAKDTQYF. DNA of the CDR3: TGTGCCAGCAGTCGATCTAGCGGGGGGGCCGCCAAAGATACGCAGTATTTT.

J is TRBJ1-1 and V is TRBV5-4, with D maybe TRBD1 (5 bases). There are 16 residues in the CDR3. Germline CDR1 reads SGHNT; CDR2 reads YYREEE (reference sequence). Trimming cost V 6 bases and J 4 bases, with 22 bases left between them. CDR3: CASIRQSGPGGTEAFF. In nucleotides, the CDR3 is TGTGCCAGCATAAGGCAGTCGGGACCGGGGGGCACTGAAGCTTTCTTT.

This clone came up once. The chain carries TRBV7-9 and TRBJ1-6; the D is unclear. Germline lookup yields CDR1 SEHNR and CDR2 FQNEAQ (reference sequence). The CDR3 consists of 15 residues. The V gene lost 0 bases and the J gene lost 7 bases, with 10 bases spanning the gap. As DNA, the CDR3 is TGTGCCAGCAGCTTAGCAGGGAGTCTGAATTCACCCCTCCACTTT. This translates into CASSLAGSLNSPLHF.

This sequence joins TRBV28 and TRBJ1-1, with D possibly being TRBD1 (6 bases). The CDR3 has 17 amino acids. Germline V gene sequence: CDR1 MDHEN, CDR2 SYDVKM. V was shortened by 6 bases and J by 3 bases, with 23 bases between the two germline ends. The CDR3 is CASSHTGWVPVDTEAFF. The CDR3 DNA sequence: TGTGCCAGCAGCCACACAGGGTGGGTCCCCGTCGACACTGAAGCTTTCTTT.

The chain couples TRBV27 to TRBJ1-1; D is ambiguous. With 2 bases removed from V and 0 bases from J, the gap between germline ends came to 10 bases. The CDR3 extends over 15 amino acids. From germline, CDR1 is MNHEY and CDR2 SMNVEV (reference sequence). This CDR3 reads CASSLDSYMNTEAFF. CDR3 bases: TGTGCCAGCAGTTTAGATAGCTATATGAACACTGAAGCTTTCTTT.